One and the same sample provided the 28 T cell receptor beta chains below, sequenced in a study of blood T cell repertoires in COVID-19. The method was immunoSEQ multiplex PCR; TCRdb's version includes in-frame clones alone and lacks a portion of them. The table shows approximately 81,000 clones, with almost 85% occurring only once. Specimen: peripheral blood. All receptors come from a human donor in a cohort sampled during active COVID-19.

The genes are TRBV6-2 or TRBV6-3 and TRBJ2-7, with TRBD1 identical over 7 bases. The CDR3 consists of 13 residues. The trim removed 6 bases at V and 4 bases at J, leaving 6 bases unmatched. In germline, CDR1 is MNHEY, CDR2 SVGEGT. The CDR3 nucleotides are TGTGCCAGCAGCGGGACAGCCAGTTACGAGCAGTACTTC. It is translated as CASSGTASYEQYF.

The J gene is TRBJ1-3, the V gene TRBV28; D may be TRBD1 (6 bases). This CDR3 comprises 15 residues. Germline values: CDR1 MDHEN, CDR2 SYDVKM. The V end lost 5 bases, the J end lost 2 bases, and 13 bases lay between the germline ends. The CDR3 bases are TGTGCCAGCAGTCAACCCAGGGGCGCTGGAAACACCATATATTTT. Translated, it gives CASSQPRGAGNTIYF.

The chain carries TRBV4-1 and TRBJ2-1; D perhaps matches TRBD1 (6 bases). The CDR3 contains 17 residues. Germline assignment: CDR1 MGHRA and CDR2 YSYEKL. V dropped 2 bases and J dropped 8 bases, with 22 bases sitting between them. CDR3 in amino acids: CASSQSPSTGVGDEQFF. The CDR3 DNA follows: TGCGCCAGCAGCCAATCTCCATCGACAGGCGTTGGGGATGAGCAGTTCTTC.

The chain is built from TRBV6-5 and TRBJ1-6; unclear D gene. V lost 0 bases, J lost 5 bases, and 8 bases lay in between. Germline assignment: CDR1 MNHEY and CDR2 SVGAGI. CDR3 length: 15 residues. CDR3 nucleotides: TGTGCCAGCAGTTACTCGGGCCAGAATAATTCACCCCTCCACTTT. Translated: CASSYSGQNNSPLHF.

The rearrangement joins TRBV5-1 to TRBJ2-5; 10 bases are shared with TRBD1. J lost 3 bases, V lost 5 bases, and 7 bases had no gene match. The V gene's germline CDR1 is SGHRS and CDR2 YFSETQ. The CDR3 loop spans 15 amino acids. The DNA of the CDR3 is TGCGCCAGCAGGGGTTGGGACAGGGGTGAAGAGACCCAGTACTTC. It encodes CASRGWDRGEETQYF.

This chain links TRBV27 with TRBJ1-2; a weak D match, TRBD1 (6 bases). This CDR3 has 13 amino acids. V dropped 1 base and J dropped 4 bases, with 7 bases sitting between them. CDR1 and CDR2 from the germline V gene are MNHEY and SMNVEV (reference sequence). The CDR3 is CASSLWGPYGYTF. The CDR3 region has the DNA TGTGCCAGCAGTTTATGGGGGCCCTATGGCTACACCTTC.

This clone was seen a few times. V is TRBV6-2 or TRBV6-3 and J is TRBJ1-1; perhaps TRBD1 as D (5 bases). Germline V gives CDR1 MNHEY, CDR2 SVGEGT. The CDR3 length is 13 residues. V was pared by 6 bases and J by 0 bases, with 8 bases between. CDR3 region: CASSTTVNTEAFF. The CDR3 DNA reads as TGTGCCAGCAGCACGACAGTGAACACTGAAGCTTTCTTT.

The genes are TRBV11-2 and TRBJ1-5, with D possibly being TRBD1 (5 bases). V gave up 2 bases and J gave up 4 bases, with 15 bases separating them. Germline CDR1 reads SGHAT; CDR2 reads FQNNGV. This CDR3 region has 16 residues. The CDR3 DNA follows: TGTGCCAGCAGCTTAATGGGGGGGGTGGGTAATCAGCCCCAGCATTTT. The encoded protein is CASSLMGGVGNQPQHF.

The chain is built from TRBV7-2 and TRBJ1-5; D gene unclear. Germline assignment: CDR1 SGHTA and CDR2 FQGNSA. CDR3 size: 14 residues. Trimming removed 1 base at V and 8 bases at J, with 12 bases between. The CDR3 loop is CASSLDEGGKPQHF. CDR3 DNA sequence: TGTGCCAGCAGCTTAGATGAGGGAGGGAAGCCCCAGCATTTT.

This chain joins TRBV7-3 and TRBJ2-2; 7 bases line up with TRBD1. The CDR3 extends over 15 amino acids. With 6 bases clipped from V and 1 base from J, the junction kept 5 bases outside the gene matches. Germline assignment: CDR1 SGHTA and CDR2 FQGTGA. The CDR3 DNA sequence: TGTGCCAGCAGTCTCACAGGGGAGAACACCGGGGAGCTGTTTTTT. Translated: CASSLTGENTGELFF.

The J gene is TRBJ2-3, the V gene TRBV3-1 (or the pseudogene TRBV3-2), with a possible D match to TRBD2 (5 bases). V was cut by 1 base and J by 5 bases, with 16 bases left in between. The CDR3 is made up of 16 amino acids. Germline values: CDR1 LGHDT, CDR2 YNNKEL (reference sequence). CDR3 DNA sequence: TGTGCCAGCAGCCAAGCGGCTAGCAACATTGTAGATACGCAGTATTTT. This translates into CASSQAASNIVDTQYF.

This rearrangement joins TRBV27 to TRBJ2-7; D not certain. The V gene lost 2 bases and the J gene lost 5 bases, with 16 bases spanning the gap. Germline CDR1 MNHEY, CDR2 SMNVEV (reference sequence). This CDR3 is 15 amino acids long. The CDR3 DNA sequence: TGTGCCAGCAGTTTAAGAGTGAAGGAGCCAAACGAGCAGTACTTC. Protein product: CASSLRVKEPNEQYF.

This chain connects TRBV11-2 to TRBJ1-2, with D possibly being TRBD1 (6 bases). The germline V gene has CDR1 SGHAT and CDR2 FQNNGV. Trimming stripped 1 base from V and 8 bases from J, with 17 bases between. CDR3 length equals 15 residues. Here the CDR3 reads CASSLGLGQSSGYTF. CDR3 DNA: TGTGCCAGCAGCTTAGGCCTCGGACAGTCGTCCGGCTACACCTTC.

Judged by abundance, this clone is medium-sized. This sequence joins TRBV5-1 and TRBJ1-1; D unresolved. The CDR3 totals 13 residues. The germline CDR1 and CDR2 sequences are SGHRS and YFSETQ. Trimming cost V 4 bases and J 1 base, with 8 bases left between them. Here the CDR3 DNA reads TGCGCCAGCAGCACGGGAGGGAACACTGAAGCTTTCTTT. Encoded protein: CASSTGGNTEAFF. Using reference TRBV5-1 and TRBJ1-1 for the parts outside the CDR3, the full variable domain is KAGVTQTPRYLIKTRGQQVTLSCSPISGHRSVSWYQQTPGQGLQFLFEYFSETQRNKGNFPGRFSGRQFSNSRSEMNVSTLELGDSALYLCASSTGGNTEAFFGQGTRLTVV.

J is TRBJ2-5 and V is TRBV5-4, with 7 positions matching TRBD1. Germline CDR1 is SGHNT and CDR2 is YYREEE (reference sequence). V dropped 4 bases and J dropped 5; count of bases not matched to a gene: 8. The CDR3 spans 14 residues. In nucleotides, the CDR3 is TGTGCCAGCAGCCCGAGAGTGACAGGGGAGACCCAGTACTTC. Its translation: CASSPRVTGETQYF.

The chain joins TRBV18 to TRBJ2-7; 9 bases agree with TRBD2. Germline-derived CDR1 and CDR2 are KGHSH and LQKENI. V shed 2 bases, J shed 5 bases, and the junction held 4 bases outside the gene matches. There are 14 residues in the CDR3. The CDR3 loop reads CASSPSGGLNEQYF. CDR3 DNA: TGTGCCAGCTCACCAAGCGGGGGGCTGAACGAGCAGTACTTC.

This clone occurred once. The V gene is TRBV5-4, the J gene TRBJ2-3; D not resolved. Germline CDR1 SGHNT, CDR2 YYREEE (reference sequence). The CDR3 is 14 residues long. V was clipped by 1 base and J by 2 bases, with 8 bases between them. The CDR3 here is CASSLFISTDTQYF. The CDR3 DNA sequence: TGTGCCAGCAGCTTGTTTATATCCACAGATACGCAGTATTTT.

This chain links TRBV11-2 with TRBJ2-7; D remains ambiguous. V dropped 1 base and J dropped 6 bases, with 7 bases sitting between them. Per the germline V gene, CDR1 is SGHAT and CDR2 is FQNNGV. The length of the CDR3 is 12 residues. The CDR3 region is CASSLAASEQYF. CDR3 nucleotides: TGTGCCAGCAGCTTAGCAGCGAGCGAGCAGTACTTC.

The chain couples TRBV5-6 to TRBJ1-1; D gene uncertain. Trimming removed 6 bases from V and 1 base from J, with 10 bases in between. The CDR3 totals 13 residues. Germline CDR1 and CDR2: SGHDT and YYEEEE. CDR3 sequence: CASTRAGNTEAFF. The CDR3 DNA is TGTGCCAGCACTCGGGCGGGGAACACTGAAGCTTTCTTT. The whole variable domain, remainder taken from reference TRBV5-6 and TRBJ1-1, is DAGVTQSPTHLIKTRGQQVTLRCSPKSGHDTVSWYQQALGQGPQFIFQYYEEEERQRGNFPDRFSGHQFPNYSSELNVNALLLGDSALYLCASTRAGNTEAFFGQGTRLTVV.

This clone was detected only once. The J gene is TRBJ1-2, the V gene TRBV7-8, with 9 positions matching TRBD1. The germline V gene encodes CDR1 SGHVS and CDR2 FQNEAQ. V shed 7 bases, J shed 0 bases, and the junction held 6 bases outside the gene matches. This CDR3 spans 15 amino acids. For the CDR3, the DNA is TGTGCCAGCACCCCGACAGGGGGGTCTAACTATGGCTACACCTTC. This sequence encodes CASTPTGGSNYGYTF.

The CDR3 bases are TGTGCCAGCAGCCAAGGGACAGCTGTGTTCGGCCAGTTCTTC. Protein: CASSQGTAVFGQFF. The rearrangement uses TRBV4-2 and TRBJ2-1, with a tentative D call TRBD1 (6 bases). This CDR3 contains 14 residues. The V and J ends lost 1 base and 13 bases respectively, with 17 bases between them. Germline CDR1 and CDR2: LGHNA and YNFKEQ.

V is TRBV5-1 and J is TRBJ2-5; D gene uncertain. Germline CDR1 and CDR2: SGHRS and YFSETQ. The V end was cut by 3 bases, the J end by 0 bases, with 12 bases between. There are 15 residues in the CDR3. The DNA of the CDR3 is TGCGCCAGCAGCTCCTACCGTATGGACCAAGAGACCCAGTACTTC. This gives the protein CASSSYRMDQETQYF.

This rearrangement joins TRBV27 to TRBJ2-2; TRBD2 matches at 7 bases. Germline CDR1 is MNHEY and CDR2 is SMNVEV (reference sequence). This CDR3 is built from 15 residues. The junction had 5 bases not matched to a gene; V was cut back by 3 bases and J by 4 bases. The chain's CDR3 is CASSLGGSVTGELFF. The CDR3 coding sequence is TGTGCCAGCAGTTTGGGGGGGTCGGTCACCGGGGAGCTGTTTTTT.

This sequence joins TRBV4-3 and TRBJ1-6, with unresolved D. Germline loops: CDR1 LGHNA, CDR2 YSLEER. Between the trimmed V and J ends, which lost 0 bases and 7 bases, there was a span of 10 bases. The CDR3 covers 15 residues. CDR3 sequence reads: CASSQDRVRNSPLHF. As DNA, the CDR3 is TGCGCCAGCAGCCAAGATCGGGTGAGGAATTCACCCCTCCACTTT.

The J gene is TRBJ1-4, the V gene TRBV27, with a tentative D call TRBD1 (6 bases). Trimming left V 5 bases short and J 3 bases short, with 10 bases between. Per the germline V gene, CDR1 is MNHEY and CDR2 is SMNVEV (reference sequence). The CDR3 spans 14 residues. The CDR3 region is CASSNRVANEKLFF. The CDR3 DNA is TGTGCCAGCAGTAACAGGGTGGCTAATGAAAAACTGTTTTTT. Based on the CDR3 plus reference TRBV27 and TRBJ1-4, the full variable domain is EAQVTQNPRYLITVTGKKLTVTCSQNMNHEYMSWYRQDPGLGLRQIYYSMNVEVTDKGDVPEGYKVSRKEKRNFPLILESPSPNQTSLYFCASSNRVANEKLFFGSGTQLSVL.

This chain uses TRBV5-1 with TRBJ1-4, with D possibly TRBD1 on 5 matching bases. Trimming cost V 0 bases and J 7 bases, with 13 bases left between them. CDR3 length equals 15 residues. Germline V gene data show CDR1 as SGHRS and CDR2 as YFSETQ. This chain's CDR3 is CASSLGPGVGEKLFF. Here the CDR3 DNA reads TGCGCCAGCAGCTTGGGGCCGGGGGTTGGTGAAAAACTGTTTTTT.

This chain connects TRBV10-1 to TRBJ1-5, with TRBD1 identical over 9 bases. Trimming at V came to 6 bases and at J to 4 bases, leaving 19 bases not matched to a gene. CDR1 WNHNN and CDR2 SYGVQD come from the germline V gene (reference sequence). The length of the CDR3 is 19 residues. This CDR3 reads CASRQLRDRERDPNQPQHF. The DNA for the CDR3 is TGCGCCAGCAGACAGCTCCGGGACAGGGAAAGAGATCCGAATCAGCCCCAGCATTTT.

This clone has just one count. The chain joins TRBV5-1 to TRBJ2-7, with 8 nucleotides matching TRBD2. Germline lookup yields CDR1 SGHRS and CDR2 YFSETQ. J lost 3 bases, V lost 4 bases, and 6 bases had no gene match. CDR3 size: 14 residues. The CDR3 bases are TGCGCCAGCAGCCCGGGGGGGTACCGCTACGAGCAGTACTTC. Its translation: CASSPGGYRYEQYF.